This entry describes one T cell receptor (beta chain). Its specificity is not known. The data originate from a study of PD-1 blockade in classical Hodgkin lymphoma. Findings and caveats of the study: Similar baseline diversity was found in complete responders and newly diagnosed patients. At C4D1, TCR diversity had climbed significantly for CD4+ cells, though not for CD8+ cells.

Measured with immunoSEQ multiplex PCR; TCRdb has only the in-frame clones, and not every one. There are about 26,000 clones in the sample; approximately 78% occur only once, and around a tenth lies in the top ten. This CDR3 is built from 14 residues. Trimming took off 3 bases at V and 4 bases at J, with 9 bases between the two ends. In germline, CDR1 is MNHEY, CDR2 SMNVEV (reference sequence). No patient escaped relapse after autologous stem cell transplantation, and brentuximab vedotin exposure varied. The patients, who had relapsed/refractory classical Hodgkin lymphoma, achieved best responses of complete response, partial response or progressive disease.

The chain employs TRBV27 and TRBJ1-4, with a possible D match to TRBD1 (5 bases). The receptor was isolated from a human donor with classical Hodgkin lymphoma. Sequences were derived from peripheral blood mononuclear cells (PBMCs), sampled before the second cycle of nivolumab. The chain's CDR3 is CASSFQGVNEKLFF. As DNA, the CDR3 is TGTGCCAGCAGTTTCCAGGGAGTTAATGAAAAACTGTTTTTT.